This TCR beta chain is from a study of cytomegalovirus exposure and HLA in healthy donors. On this clone itself: Its specificity is not known.

CDR1 is SGHRS and CDR2 is YFSETQ in the germline V gene. This CDR3 has 18 residues. It was with 60 Vbeta and 13 Jbeta primers that the PCR ran. As processed by the authors: In a later analysis, of about 80 million unique beta chains, roughly 10 million appeared in at least two donors. Assay: immunoSEQ multiplex PCR; the TCRdb copy retains only in-frame clones and omits some. V, J and clone size derive from that table, while D and trimming were established from the DNA sequence. This sample has roughly 87,000 clones, with just under 75% found just once. Regarding the study as a whole: Presence/absence analyses assumed roughly uniform sequencing depth across donors, which may not hold. TCR beta sequences reportedly predicted most subjects' HLA-A and HLA-B alleles accurately. Researchers counted 164 TCR beta chains as cytomegalovirus-associated.

The chain uses TRBV5-1 and TRBJ2-5, with 15 bases aligning to TRBD2. The end of the DNA fits TRBJ2-7 better, so the J call may be wrong. Material: PBMCs. The receptor comes from a man in his sixties in good health and CMV-seronegative. The CDR3, as DNA: TGCGCCAGCAGCTGGGGGACTAGCGGGGGGACTTCCTCCTACGAGCAGTACTTC. This sequence encodes CASSWGTSGGTSSYEQYF.